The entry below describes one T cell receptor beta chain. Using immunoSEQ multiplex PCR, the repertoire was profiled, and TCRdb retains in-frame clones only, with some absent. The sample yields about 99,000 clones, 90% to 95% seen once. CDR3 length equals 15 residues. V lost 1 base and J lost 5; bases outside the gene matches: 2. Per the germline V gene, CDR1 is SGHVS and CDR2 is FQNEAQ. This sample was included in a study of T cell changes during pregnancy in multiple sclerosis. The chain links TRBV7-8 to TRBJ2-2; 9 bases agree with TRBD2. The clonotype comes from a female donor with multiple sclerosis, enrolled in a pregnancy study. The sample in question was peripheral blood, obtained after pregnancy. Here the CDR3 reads CASSLGGRGTGELFF. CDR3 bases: TGTGCCAGCAGCTTAGGCGGGAGGGGAACCGGGGAGCTGTTTTTT.